This record looks at one T cell receptor (beta chain) sequence and its context. This sample is drawn from a study of T-cell memory formation after mild COVID-19. TCRdb reprocessed the 5' RACE reads with MiXCR, giving one entry per CDR3 protein. The table records approximately 480,000 distinct CDR3 sequences, about 20% of them present only once. J lost 4 bases, V lost 6 bases, and 5 bases had no gene match. Per germline, CDR1 LNHDA and CDR2 SQIVND (reference sequence). The CDR3 runs 14 residues. The source is an adult woman who had mild COVID-19 (a few samples of this study predate the infection). Cell type and time point are not known. The chain joins TRBV19 to TRBJ2-3; 9 bases fit TRBD2. Sequencing input: PBMCs or a T cell subset sorted from them (not recorded which). CDR3 residues: CASSASGNADTQYF. CDR3 nucleotide sequence: TGTGCCAGTAGCGCTAGCGGGAATGCAGATACGCAGTATTTT.